This entry lists 15 T cell receptor beta chains sequenced from one sample in a study of blood T cell repertoires in COVID-19. TCRdb keeps only in-frame clones here, not all; method: immunoSEQ multiplex PCR. This sample yields hundreds of thousands of clones, of which approximately 90% are seen a single time; 0.8% to 1% belongs to the top ten. Sequenced material: peripheral blood. These receptors all stem from a man in his 60s with COVID-19, enrolled during active disease.

The V gene is TRBV30, the J gene TRBJ1-3; a weak D match, TRBD1 (6 bases). The CDR3 totals 16 residues. V lost 3 bases and J 0 bases, leaving 15 bases between the germline ends. Germline-derived CDR1 and CDR2 are GTSNPN and SVGIG (reference sequence). The CDR3 loop reads CAWRRQAATSGNTIYF. The CDR3 DNA follows: TGTGCCTGGAGACGACAGGCGGCCACCTCTGGAAACACCATATATTTT.

The chain recombines TRBV10-2 with TRBJ1-1; D ambiguous. There are 13 residues in the CDR3. Trimming pared 7 bases from V and 0 bases from J, leaving 9 bases between. CDR1 and CDR2 (germline): WSHSY, SAAADI. CDR3 region: CASTGQMNTEAFF. The CDR3, as DNA: TGCGCCAGCACTGGGCAGATGAACACTGAAGCTTTCTTT.

The V gene is TRBV5-4, the J gene TRBJ1-6; D gene ambiguous. Trimming removed 0 bases at V and 7 bases at J, with 11 bases between. Germline-derived CDR1 and CDR2 are SGHNT and YYREEE (reference sequence). The CDR3 runs 15 residues. CDR3 DNA: TGTGCCAGCAGCTTGGGTTCGGGTCCCAATTCACCCCTCCACTTT. It is translated as CASSLGSGPNSPLHF.

The chain couples TRBV7-8 to TRBJ2-7, with D possibly TRBD1 on 6 matching bases. The CDR3 is 14 residues long. Germline lookup yields CDR1 SGHVS and CDR2 FQNEAQ. The germline V and J ends were trimmed by 1 base and 5 bases, with 12 bases remaining between them. This chain's CDR3 is CASSLVQGSHEQYF. The CDR3 region has the DNA TGTGCCAGCAGCTTAGTACAGGGTTCCCACGAGCAGTACTTC.

This rearrangement joins TRBV5-4 to TRBJ1-6; 8 bases align to TRBD1. The germline gives CDR1 SGHNT, CDR2 YYREEE (reference sequence). The CDR3 totals 14 residues. J gave up 10 bases and V 2 bases, and 5 bases lay outside the gene matches. The CDR3 here is CASSFGQGRSPLHF. The CDR3 DNA is TGTGCCAGCAGCTTCGGACAGGGAAGGTCACCCCTCCACTTT.

The rearrangement links TRBV5-5 to TRBJ2-7, with D maybe TRBD1 (5 bases). The CDR3 contains 14 residues. Trimming left V 4 bases short and J 3 bases short, with 14 bases between. Germline V gives CDR1 SGHKS, CDR2 YYEKEE (reference sequence). CDR3 sequence (DNA): TGTGCCAGCAGCCCGCAGGGAATTCTCTACGAGCAGTACTTC. Amino acid sequence: CASSPQGILYEQYF. Using reference TRBV5-5 and TRBJ2-7 for the parts outside the CDR3, the full variable domain is DAGVTQSPTHLIKTRGQQVTLRCSPISGHKSVSWYQQVLGQGPQFIFQYYEKEERGRGNFPDRFSARQFPNYSSELNVNALLLGDSALYLCASSPQGILYEQYFGPGTRLTVT.

V and J are TRBV18 and TRBJ1-1; 10 bases fit TRBD1. This CDR3 has 17 residues. Germline-derived CDR1 and CDR2 are KGHSH and LQKENI. Losses at the gene ends were 1 base for V and 4 bases for J; bases not matched to a gene: 9. The CDR3 DNA reads TGTGCCAGCTCACCACTAACTGGGACAGGGGATCTCACTGAAGCTTTCTTT. It specifies CASSPLTGTGDLTEAFF.

The chain uses TRBV10-2 and TRBJ2-1; 12 positions agree with TRBD2. The CDR3 runs 15 residues. The V gene end was trimmed by 6 bases and the J gene end by 5 bases; junction bases not matched to a gene: 5. Germline loops: CDR1 WSHSY, CDR2 SAAADI. This chain's CDR3 is CASRGGLAGNNEQFF. The CDR3 nucleotides are TGCGCCAGCAGGGGGGGACTAGCGGGCAACAATGAGCAGTTCTTC.

The chain uses TRBV18 and TRBJ1-6; D not resolved. Germline V gene lookup returns CDR1 KGHSH and CDR2 LQKENI. The CDR3 totals 16 residues. Trimming cost V 2 bases and J 10 bases, with 18 bases left between them. CDR3 sequence reads: CASSPAPDAVGSPLHF. The CDR3 nucleotides are TGTGCCAGCTCACCAGCGCCCGACGCGGTCGGATCACCCCTCCACTTT. Full variable domain (rest looked up from reference TRBV18 and TRBJ1-6): NAGVMQNPRHLVRRRGQEARLRCSPMKGHSHVYWYRQLPEEGLKFMVYLQKENIIDESGMPKERFSAEFPKEGPSILRIQQVVRGDSAAYFCASSPAPDAVGSPLHFGNGTRLTVT.

V gene TRBV7-6 combines with J gene TRBJ1-4; 11 bases line up with TRBD1. This CDR3 region has 16 residues. With 5 bases clipped from V and 7 bases from J, the junction kept 9 bases outside the gene matches. Germline-derived CDR1 and CDR2 are SGHVS and FNYEAQ. The CDR3 coding sequence is TGTGCCAGCAGCAGGGGGACAGGGGGTTTAAGTGAAAAACTGTTTTTT. This translates into CASSRGTGGLSEKLFF.

The chain combines TRBV6-6 with TRBJ1-2; TRBD1 matches at 7 bases. V was pared by 4 bases and J by 3 bases, with 5 bases of the junction left unmatched. Germline V gene lookup returns CDR1 MNHNY and CDR2 SVGAGI (reference sequence). The CDR3 is 14 amino acids. The CDR3 nucleotides read TGTGCCAGCAGTTTCGGACAGGATTACTATGGCTACACCTTC. Its protein is CASSFGQDYYGYTF.

The chain recombines TRBV28 with TRBJ1-5; TRBD1 aligns across 7 bases. The CDR3 is made up of 19 amino acids. Germline loops: CDR1 MDHEN, CDR2 SYDVKM. J gave up 6 bases and V 7 bases, and 24 bases lay outside the gene matches. Written as DNA, the CDR3 is TGTGCCAGCAACCCCGCGTCAGGGGGAATTAGAATAGTAGGTCAGCCCCAGCATTTT. Amino acids: CASNPASGGIRIVGQPQHF. The full variable domain, completed using reference TRBV28 and TRBJ1-5, is DVKVTQSSRYLVKRTGEKVFLECVQDMDHENMFWYRQDPGLGLRLIYFSYDVKMKEKGDIPEGYSVSREKKERFSLILESASTNQTSMYLCASNPASGGIRIVGQPQHFGDGTRLSIL.

The chain links TRBV12-3 or TRBV12-4 to TRBJ2-3; D gene unclear. The CDR3 has 13 amino acids. Between the trimmed V and J ends, which lost 7 bases and 5 bases, there was a span of 13 bases. CDR3 nucleotides: TGTGCCAGCATGCGGTTTTTGGGAGATACGCAGTATTTT. It translates to CASMRFLGDTQYF.

CDR3 region: CASSFDRDYGNTIYF. CDR3 nucleotide sequence: TGTGCCAGCAGCTTTGACAGGGATTATGGAAACACCATATATTTT. The V gene is TRBV28, the J gene TRBJ1-3; 7 nucleotides match TRBD1. Germline-derived CDR1 and CDR2 are MDHEN and SYDVKM. The CDR3 totals 15 residues. Trimming took 6 bases from V and 3 from J; bases not matched to a gene: 8.

The genes are TRBV18 and TRBJ1-1; TRBD1 matches at 8 bases. Germline V gene lookup returns CDR1 KGHSH and CDR2 LQKENI. This CDR3 spans 15 amino acids. V dropped 3 bases and J dropped 0; count of bases not matched to a gene: 3. CDR3 sequence (DNA): TGTGCCAGCTCACCGCGACAGGGGATGAACACTGAAGCTTTCTTT. This translates into CASSPRQGMNTEAFF.